These T cell receptor beta chains were read from a single sample in a study of CD8+ T cells in alopecia areata. Libraries were prepared by immunoSEQ multiplex PCR; TCRdb keeps only in-frame clonotypes and omits some of them. The sample carries about 250,000 clones, 60% recorded once. Sequences were derived from CD4+ T cells sorted from blood, sampled at roughly week 53, from a patient treated with tofacitinib. The receptors here all came from a human donor with alopecia areata. CDR3s include the opening cysteine and the closing phenylalanine or tryptophan. A D gene is named only where the DNA matches it firmly. Only part of the rows carry a size: once, few, many, or a class if the clone is expanded.

V	J	D	size	DNA	CDR3
TRBV25-1	TRBJ1-6	TRBD1	.	TGTGCCAGCAGTGAATATGACAGGGGAGTTGATAATTCACCCCTCCACTTT	CASSEYDRGVDNSPLHF
TRBV27	TRBJ1-6	.	.	TGTGCCAGCAGGACGGTGGGCAATATTGGTTCACCCCTCCACTTT	CASRTVGNIGSPLHF
TRBV29-1	TRBJ1-2	.	.	TGCAGCGTCCCTGGGCGCGTCTCAGGCTACACCTTC	CSVPGRVSGYTF
TRBV4-2	TRBJ2-3	.	.	TGTGCCAGCAGCCAAGTTGACAGAGCAGATACGCAGTATTTT	CASSQVDRADTQYF
TRBV29-1	TRBJ2-5	TRBD1	few	TGCAGCGGAGGGACAGCTCAAGAGACCCAGTACTTC	CSGGTAQETQYF
TRBV9	TRBJ2-1	TRBD2	.	TGTGCCAGCAGCGTAGGATCGTTACTAGCGGAGAATGAGCAGTTCTTC	CASSVGSLLAENEQFF
TRBV29-1	TRBJ1-2	.	few	TGCAGCGCCGATATTGCCCTCGGGGGCTACACCTTC	CSADIALGGYTF
TRBV5-4	TRBJ1-6	.	.	TGTGCCAGCAGCGGGACACAGGGCGACAGCTCCTATAATTCACCCCTCCACTTT	CASSGTQGDSSYNSPLHF
TRBV5-6	TRBJ2-7	.	.	TGTGCCAGCAGCGCGGGACTCAGCTCCTACGAGCAGTACTTC	CASSAGLSSYEQYF
TRBV7-3	TRBJ2-1	TRBD2	.	TGTGCCAGCAGCTTTCTAGCGGGGGGCAGCAATGAGCAGTTCTTC	CASSFLAGGSNEQFF
TRBV5-1	TRBJ2-7	.	.	TGCGCCAGCAGACCATCGGGGAGCTCCTACGAGCAGTACTTC	CASRPSGSSYEQYF
TRBV7-9	TRBJ1-6	.	.	TGTGCCACTTCGACAGCGAAGTTATCACCCCTCCACTTT	CATSTAKLSPLHF
TRBV29-1	TRBJ2-2	.	.	TGCAGCGTTGTGAGTCAGTTGAACACCGGGGAGCTGTTTTTT	CSVVSQLNTGELFF
TRBV5-1	TRBJ2-5	TRBD1	.	TGCGCCAGCAGCAAGGACAGGCCTCATCAAGAGACCCAGTACTTC	CASSKDRPHQETQYF
TRBV2	TRBJ1-1	TRBD1	.	TGTGCCAGCAGCCTCGACAGGGGGCGAGTGAACACTGAAGCTTTCTTT	CASSLDRGRVNTEAFF
TRBV5-1	TRBJ1-1	.	.	TGCGCCAGCAGCTCAGCGTGGGGGACTGAAGCTTTCTTT	CASSSAWGTEAFF